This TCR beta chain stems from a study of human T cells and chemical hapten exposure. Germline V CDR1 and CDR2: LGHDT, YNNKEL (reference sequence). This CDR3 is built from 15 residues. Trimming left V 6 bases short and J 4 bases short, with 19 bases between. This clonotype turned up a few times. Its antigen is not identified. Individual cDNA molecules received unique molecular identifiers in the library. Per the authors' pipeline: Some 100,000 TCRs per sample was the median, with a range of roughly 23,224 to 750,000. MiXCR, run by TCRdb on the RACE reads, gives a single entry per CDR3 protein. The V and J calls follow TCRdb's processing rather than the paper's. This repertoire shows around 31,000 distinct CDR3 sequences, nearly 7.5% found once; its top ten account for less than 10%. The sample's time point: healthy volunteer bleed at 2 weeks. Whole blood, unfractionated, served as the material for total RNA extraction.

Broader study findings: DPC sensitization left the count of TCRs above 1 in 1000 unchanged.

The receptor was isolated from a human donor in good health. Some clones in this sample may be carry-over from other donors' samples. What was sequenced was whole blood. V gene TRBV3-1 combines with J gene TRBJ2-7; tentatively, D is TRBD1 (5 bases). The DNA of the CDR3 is TGTGCCAGCAGTCGCAGTGGGGCCGCTGGTTACGAGCAGTACTTC. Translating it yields CASSRSGAAGYEQYF.